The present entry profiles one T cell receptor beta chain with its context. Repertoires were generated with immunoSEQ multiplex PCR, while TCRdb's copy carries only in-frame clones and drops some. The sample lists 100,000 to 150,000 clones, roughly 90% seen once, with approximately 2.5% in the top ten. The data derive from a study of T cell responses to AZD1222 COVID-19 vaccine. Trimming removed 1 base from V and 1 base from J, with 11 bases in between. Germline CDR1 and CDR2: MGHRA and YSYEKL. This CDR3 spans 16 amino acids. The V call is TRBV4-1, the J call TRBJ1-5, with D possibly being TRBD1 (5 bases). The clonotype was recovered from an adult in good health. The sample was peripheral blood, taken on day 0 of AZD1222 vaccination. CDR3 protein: CASSQVGRDSNQPQHF. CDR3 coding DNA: TGCGCCAGCAGCCAAGTAGGCAGGGACAGCAATCAGCCCCAGCATTTT.